This passage covers 17 T cell receptor beta chains from one sample sequenced in a study of CD8 T cells in Susac syndrome. RNA totalling about 0.45 to 1 ug underwent reverse transcription with random hexamers. TCRdb re-analysed the immunoSEQ multiplex PCR reads in MiXCR, keeping a single row per CDR3 protein. The sample includes 150,000 to 200,000 distinct CDR3 sequences, over 85% of them seen just once. What was sequenced was CD4+ T cells from PBMCs. The receptors were sampled from a human donor in good health.

Points on this clonotype: Germline is not matched at one junction end, which may reflect a read error. The gene calls are TRBV12-3 or TRBV12-4 and TRBJ1-5; D is perhaps TRBD1 (5 bases). The length of the CDR3 is 15 residues. CDR3 region: CASSPPPGRNQPQLF. Written as DNA, the CDR3 is TGTGCCAGCAGTCCTCCCCCGGGGCGCAATCAGCCCCAGCTTTTT.

The chain employs TRBV24-1 and TRBJ2-3; D gene ambiguous. V lost 6 bases and J lost 3, with 3 bases in between. CDR1 and CDR2 (germline): KGHDR, SFDVKD. The CDR3 runs 11 residues. The CDR3 nucleotides are TGTGCCACCAGTCGAACAGATACGCAGTATTTT. Amino acids: CATSRTDTQYF.

The chain carries TRBV30 and TRBJ1-5; D remains unclear. Germline values: CDR1 GTSNPN, CDR2 SVGIG (reference sequence). This CDR3 contains 11 residues. Trimming left V 1 base short and J 9 bases short, with 7 bases between. The CDR3 spells CAWSDSGPQHF. In DNA, the CDR3 is TGTGCCTGGAGTGACTCGGGGCCCCAGCATTTT.

The gene calls are TRBV25-1 and TRBJ1-2, with D perhaps TRBD1 (5 bases). The V gene's germline CDR1 is MGHDK and CDR2 SYGVNS. The V end lost 6 bases, the J end lost 8 bases, and 16 bases lay between the germline ends. The CDR3 consists of 13 residues. The CDR3 sequence: CASSQPGRGGYTF. In DNA form, the CDR3 reads TGTGCCAGCAGCCAGCCGGGACGGGGAGGCTACACCTTC.

The chain joins TRBV29-1 to TRBJ2-5; a possible D gene is TRBD1 (6 bases). This CDR3 contains 12 residues. Germline loops: CDR1 SQVTM, CDR2 ANQGSEA. V was cut by 7 bases and J by 7 bases, with 16 bases left in between. CDR3 loop: CSAKQGVGTQYF. The CDR3 DNA reads as TGCAGCGCAAAACAGGGAGTTGGGACCCAGTACTTC.

V gene TRBV5-6 combines with J gene TRBJ2-5; D gene uncertain. Germline values: CDR1 SGHDT, CDR2 YYEEEE. The CDR3 has 13 amino acids. Between the trimmed V and J ends, which lost 5 bases and 0 bases, there was a span of 8 bases. The CDR3: CASSTEYQETQYF. As DNA, the CDR3 is TGTGCCAGCAGTACAGAGTACCAAGAGACCCAGTACTTC.

This chain joins TRBV6-2 or TRBV6-3 and TRBJ2-1; D perhaps matches TRBD1 (6 bases). Trimming took off 4 bases at V and 3 bases at J, with 13 bases between the two ends. Germline assignment: CDR1 MNHEY and CDR2 SVGEGT. CDR3 length: 15 amino acids. This CDR3 is CASSWSGAIYNEQFF. The CDR3 DNA follows: TGTGCCAGCAGTTGGTCAGGGGCTATCTACAATGAGCAGTTCTTC.

This sequence joins TRBV4-1 and TRBJ2-3; the match to TRBD1 covers 7 bases. The CDR3 consists of 16 residues. Germline lookup yields CDR1 MGHRA and CDR2 YSYEKL. J lost 2 bases, V lost 1 base, and 6 bases had no gene match. The CDR3 coding sequence is TGCGCCAGCAGCCAAGGACGAGGGGGCTACACAGATACGCAGTATTTT. Translation gives CASSQGRGGYTDTQYF.

The chain recombines TRBV7-3 with TRBJ2-3; D is tentatively TRBD1 or TRBD2 (6 bases each). Trimming removed 1 base at V and 0 bases at J, with 11 bases between. Germline CDR1 SGHTA, CDR2 FQGTGA. This CDR3 comprises 16 residues. CDR3 bases: TGTGCCAGCAGCTTAAGGGGGGCTCCGAGCACAGATACGCAGTATTTT. Residues: CASSLRGAPSTDTQYF. Based on the CDR3 plus reference TRBV7-3 and TRBJ2-3, the full variable domain is GAGVSQTPSNKVTEKGKYVELRCDPISGHTALYWYRQSLGQGPEFLIYFQGTGAADDSGLPNDRFFAVRPEGSVSTLKIQRTERGDSAVYLCASSLRGAPSTDTQYFGPGTRLTVL.

The chain has TRBV6-1 and TRBJ1-6; D remains unclear. CDR3 length: 16 amino acids. Germline V gives CDR1 MNHNS, CDR2 SASEGT. V lost 0 bases, J lost 8 bases, and 14 bases lay in between. For the CDR3, the DNA is TGTGCCAGCAGTGAAGCCGACCCCGGCGGATATTCACCCCTCCACTTT. Residues: CASSEADPGGYSPLHF.

The chain has TRBV5-6 and TRBJ2-2; 9 bases fit TRBD1. There are 15 residues in the CDR3. Germline V CDR1 and CDR2: SGHDT, YYEEEE. V lost 6 bases, J lost 3 bases, and 6 bases stayed unmatched. CDR3 sequence: CASKSGDRDTGELFF. In nucleotides, the CDR3 is TGTGCCAGCAAGTCGGGGGACAGGGACACCGGGGAGCTGTTTTTT.

The J gene is TRBJ2-5, the V gene TRBV28, with 8 bases lining up with TRBD2. V was pared by 3 bases and J by 7 bases, with 16 bases of the junction left unmatched. The length of the CDR3 is 17 residues. Germline assignment: CDR1 MDHEN and CDR2 SYDVKM. The CDR3 here is CASSFPGLAGPGGTQYF. CDR3 nucleotide sequence: TGTGCCAGCAGTTTCCCCGGACTAGCAGGCCCGGGGGGGACCCAGTACTTC.

This sequence joins TRBV5-1 and TRBJ1-1; 7 bases fit TRBD1. Germline V gene lookup returns CDR1 SGHRS and CDR2 YFSETQ. The CDR3 has 15 amino acids. The V and J ends lost 3 bases and 0 bases, in that order; junction bases with no gene match: 5. CDR3 residues: CASSSGTEMNTEAFF. CDR3 DNA sequence: TGCGCCAGCAGCTCCGGGACAGAGATGAACACTGAAGCTTTCTTT.

This rearrangement joins TRBV20-1 to TRBJ1-5; 7 nucleotides agree with TRBD1. The V gene's germline CDR1 is DFQATT and CDR2 SNEGSKA (reference sequence). CDR3 length: 15 amino acids. V lost 1 base to trimming and J lost 9 bases; unmatched junction nucleotides: 12. The CDR3 sequence: CSARASSGGQRPQHF. Written as DNA, the CDR3 is TGCAGTGCTAGAGCCTCCTCAGGGGGACAACGGCCCCAGCATTTT.

The chain couples TRBV12-3 or TRBV12-4 to TRBJ2-7; perhaps TRBD1 as D (6 bases). V dropped 5 bases and J dropped 4 bases, with 12 bases sitting between them. This CDR3 contains 13 residues. The CDR3 bases are TGTGCCAGCAGTGTACAGGGTCCATACGAGCAGTACTTC. It translates to CASSVQGPYEQYF.

The V and J genes are TRBV6-5 and TRBJ1-5; D not resolved. The CDR3 spans 13 residues. V dropped 4 bases and J dropped 5 bases, with 9 bases sitting between them. Germline CDR1 is MNHEY and CDR2 is SVGAGI. CDR3 in DNA: TGTGCCAGCAGTTTGAGGGTAGATCAGCCCCAGCATTTT. As protein: CASSLRVDQPQHF.

This chain links TRBV3-1 with TRBJ2-3; 8 bases align to TRBD2. V was clipped by 2 bases and J by 2 bases; unmatched bases: 3. From germline, CDR1 is LGHDT and CDR2 YNNKEL (reference sequence). The CDR3 is 15 residues long. The CDR3 spells CASSQQRGLTDTQYF. The CDR3 DNA reads TGTGCCAGCAGCCAACAGCGGGGGCTCACAGATACGCAGTATTTT.